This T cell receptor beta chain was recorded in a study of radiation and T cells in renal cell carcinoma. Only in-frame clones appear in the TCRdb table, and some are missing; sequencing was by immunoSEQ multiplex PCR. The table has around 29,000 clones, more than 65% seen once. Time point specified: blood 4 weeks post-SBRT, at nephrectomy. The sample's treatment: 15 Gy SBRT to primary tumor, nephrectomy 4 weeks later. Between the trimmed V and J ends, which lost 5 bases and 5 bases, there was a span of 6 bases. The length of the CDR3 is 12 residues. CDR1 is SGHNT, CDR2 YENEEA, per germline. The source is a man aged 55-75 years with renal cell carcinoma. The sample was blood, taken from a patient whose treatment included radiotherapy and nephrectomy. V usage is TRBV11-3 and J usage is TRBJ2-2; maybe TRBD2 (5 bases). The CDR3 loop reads CASSPGTGELFF. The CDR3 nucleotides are TGTGCCAGCAGCCCGGGAACCGGGGAGCTGTTTTTT.